Presented here are 25 T cell receptor beta chains from one specimen sequenced in a study of T cell changes during pregnancy in multiple sclerosis. Generated by immunoSEQ multiplex PCR, the TCRdb table keeps only in-frame clones and is missing some. Of about 68,000 clones in the sample, 90% to 95% were seen once. Source: peripheral blood, taken in the second trimester of pregnancy. All receptors derive from a female donor in good health, enrolled as a control in a pregnancy study.

This chain connects TRBV7-9 to TRBJ1-2, with D maybe TRBD1 (6 bases). There are 16 residues in the CDR3. Germline V gene sequence: CDR1 SEHNR, CDR2 FQNEAQ (reference sequence). The V end lost 5 bases, the J end lost 5 bases, and 21 bases lay between the germline ends. The DNA of the CDR3 is TGTGCCAGCAGCCCGGGGGGCCAGGGTAAAGAATATGGCTACACCTTC. It codes for CASSPGGQGKEYGYTF.

The chain recombines TRBV25-1 with TRBJ1-5, with 7 nucleotides matching TRBD1. V dropped 2 bases and J dropped 7; count of bases not matched to a gene: 2. The germline gives CDR1 MGHDK, CDR2 SYGVNS. The CDR3 is made up of 13 amino acids. CDR3 loop: CASSEAGQQPQHF. The CDR3 DNA is TGTGCCAGCAGTGAAGCGGGACAGCAGCCCCAGCATTTT.

V usage is TRBV5-1 and J usage is TRBJ2-2; TRBD1 aligns across 7 bases. The J segment lost 1 base and the V segment lost 3 bases, leaving 12 bases of the junction unmatched. Germline V gene data show CDR1 as SGHRS and CDR2 as YFSETQ. The CDR3 contains 18 residues. The CDR3 DNA reads TGCGCCAGCAGCTCGGACAGGTCCGAACTTTTGAACACCGGGGAGCTGTTTTTT. It codes for CASSSDRSELLNTGELFF.

This rearrangement joins TRBV6-1 to TRBJ1-5; 8 bases agree with TRBD1. The V gene's germline CDR1 is MNHNS and CDR2 SASEGT. Trimming took 2 bases from V and 4 from J; bases not matched to a gene: 1. The length of the CDR3 is 14 residues. CDR3 nucleotide sequence: TGTGCCAGCAGTGAAAGACAGGGGAATCAGCCCCAGCATTTT. As protein: CASSERQGNQPQHF.

This clone is a singleton in its sample. The chain recombines TRBV5-5 with TRBJ2-7; perhaps TRBD1 as D (5 bases). Per the germline V gene, CDR1 is SGHKS and CDR2 is YYEKEE (reference sequence). Trimming left V 5 bases short and J 1 base short, with 7 bases between. CDR3 length equals 12 residues. The CDR3 sequence is CASSAGSYEQYF. DNA for the CDR3: TGTGCCAGCAGTGCAGGGTCCTACGAGCAGTACTTC.

The V call is TRBV15, the J call TRBJ2-5, with D perhaps matching TRBD2 (5 bases). CDR1 and CDR2 (germline): LNHNV, YYDKDF (reference sequence). The germline V and J ends were trimmed by 0 bases and 1 base, with 15 bases remaining between them. The CDR3 has 17 residues. CDR3 amino acids: CATSRDGGGRTQETQYF. Here the CDR3 DNA reads TGTGCCACCAGCAGAGATGGAGGCGGGCGGACCCAAGAGACCCAGTACTTC.

The chain has TRBV13 and TRBJ2-1; 11 nucleotides agree with TRBD1. Unmatched junction bases numbered 14, after V lost 5 bases and J lost 8 bases. Germline assignment: CDR1 PRHDT and CDR2 FYEKMQ (reference sequence). The CDR3 is made up of 17 amino acids. The CDR3 here is CASSLAGKGQGGDEQFF. As DNA, the CDR3 is TGTGCCAGCAGCCTTGCGGGTAAGGGACAGGGGGGAGATGAGCAGTTCTTC. The full variable domain, rest sourced from reference TRBV13 and TRBJ2-1, is AAGVIQSPRHLIKEKRETATLKCYPIPRHDTVYWYQQGPGQDPQFLISFYEKMQSDKGSIPDRFSAQQFSDYHSELNMSSLELGDSALYFCASSLAGKGQGGDEQFFGPGTRLTVL.

The chain employs TRBV27 and TRBJ2-6; D not resolved. Trimming stripped 3 bases from V and 0 bases from J, with 6 bases between. The CDR3 is made up of 15 amino acids. CDR1 is MNHEY, CDR2 SMNVEV, per germline (reference sequence). This chain's CDR3 is CASSFGHSGANVLTF. CDR3 in DNA: TGTGCCAGCAGTTTTGGGCACTCTGGGGCCAACGTCCTGACTTTC.

The gene calls are TRBV6-1 and TRBJ1-5; D gene unclear. The germline V gene has CDR1 MNHNS and CDR2 SASEGT. Between the trimmed V and J ends, which lost 7 bases and 1 base, there was a span of 14 bases. This CDR3 region has 15 residues. The CDR3 region is CASNLSGWSNQPQHF. CDR3 bases: TGTGCCAGCAATTTATCGGGGTGGAGCAATCAGCCCCAGCATTTT.

This chain uses TRBV7-3 with TRBJ1-5; 7 bases line up with TRBD1. V shed 7 bases, J shed 4 bases, and the junction held 13 bases outside the gene matches. The CDR3 has 16 amino acids. From germline, CDR1 is SGHTA and CDR2 FQGTGA. CDR3 coding DNA: TGTGCCAGCACCCCGCCAGGGGGGCCCAGTAATCAGCCCCAGCATTTT. Translated: CASTPPGGPSNQPQHF.

This chain joins TRBV30 and TRBJ2-7; 9 positions match TRBD2. This CDR3 has 15 amino acids. The V gene's germline CDR1 is GTSNPN and CDR2 SVGIG (reference sequence). Trimming cost V 2 bases and J 2 bases; bases outside gene matches: 7. CDR3 DNA: TGTGCCTGGAGTTCTACTGGCGGGAGGGCCTACGAGCAGTACTTC. This gives the protein CAWSSTGGRAYEQYF.

The rearrangement uses TRBV6-5 and TRBJ2-3, with D unresolved. V was shortened by 8 bases and J by 7 bases, with 7 bases between the two germline ends. CDR1 MNHEY and CDR2 SVGAGI come from the germline V gene. The CDR3 has 10 amino acids. The chain's CDR3 is CASGQNTQYF. In DNA form, the CDR3 reads TGTGCCAGCGGCCAAAATACGCAGTATTTT.

The genes are TRBV11-1 and TRBJ2-1, with 8 positions matching TRBD2. The J segment lost 7 bases and the V segment lost 2 bases, leaving 4 bases of the junction unmatched. The germline CDR1 and CDR2 sequences are SGHAT and FQDESV (reference sequence). CDR3 length: 14 residues. CDR3: CASSLSGRVNEQFF. DNA of the CDR3: TGTGCCAGCAGCTTAAGCGGGAGAGTTAATGAGCAGTTCTTC.

This clone appeared once. This chain connects TRBV5-4 to TRBJ2-7; tentative D call: TRBD2 (5 bases). This CDR3 is 14 amino acids long. CDR1 and CDR2 (germline): SGHNT, YYREEE (reference sequence). V gave up 4 bases and J gave up 2 bases, with 13 bases separating them. The CDR3 DNA reads TGTGCCAGCAGCCCAGGACTGATTCCCTACGAGCAGTACTTC. Amino acid sequence: CASSPGLIPYEQYF.

The chain carries TRBV11-2 and TRBJ2-5; D is possibly TRBD1 (5 bases). The germline CDR1 and CDR2 sequences are SGHAT and FQNNGV. Trimming left V 3 bases short and J 1 base short, with 18 bases between. The CDR3 contains 17 residues. DNA for the CDR3: TGTGCCAGCAGCTTTGGTCTTACAGGCACACCCCAAGAGACCCAGTACTTC. Translating gives CASSFGLTGTPQETQYF.

The chain couples TRBV6-1 to TRBJ1-1; no definite D call. Germline-derived CDR1 and CDR2 are MNHNS and SASEGT. V lost 1 base to trimming and J lost 10 bases, with 10 bases between them. The CDR3 sequence is 12 residues long. The CDR3 bases are TGTGCCAGCAGTGAAGAGTGGAGGAGAGCTTTCTTT. This translates into CASSEEWRRAFF.

The V call is TRBV6-5, the J call TRBJ2-1; 7 bases align to TRBD1. Germline V gene sequence: CDR1 MNHEY, CDR2 SVGAGI. J gave up 5 bases and V 2 bases, and 9 bases lay outside the gene matches. This CDR3 is 16 amino acids long. CDR3 protein: CASSYNTGAADNEQFF. In DNA, the CDR3 is TGTGCCAGCAGTTACAATACAGGGGCCGCCGACAATGAGCAGTTCTTC.

The chain carries TRBV27 and TRBJ2-5, with 11 nucleotides matching TRBD1. The CDR3 extends over 15 amino acids. Germline V gene lookup returns CDR1 MNHEY and CDR2 SMNVEV (reference sequence). V was clipped by 6 bases and J by 4 bases; unmatched bases: 7. The CDR3 region is CASSRDRGVAETQYF. As DNA, the CDR3 is TGTGCCAGCAGCCGGGACAGGGGGGTGGCAGAGACCCAGTACTTC.

The J gene is TRBJ2-7, the V gene TRBV27, with 7 bases aligning to TRBD1. Per germline, CDR1 MNHEY and CDR2 SMNVEV (reference sequence). This CDR3 contains 16 residues. V shed 3 bases and J 3 bases; nucleotides not matched to a gene: 11. The CDR3 protein is CASSFRLGQPLYEQYF. The CDR3 bases are TGTGCCAGCAGTTTCAGATTGGGACAGCCCCTCTACGAGCAGTACTTC.

The sample holds a few counts of this clone. This chain links TRBV2 with TRBJ1-2; 9 bases map to TRBD1. The CDR3 covers 14 residues. Germline loops: CDR1 SNHLY, CDR2 FYNNEI. V gave up 4 bases and J gave up 7 bases; unmatched junction bases: 7. The DNA of the CDR3 is TGTGCCAGCAGTGCGCTACAGGGGGCTAGTGGCTACACCTTC. It specifies CASSALQGASGYTF.

The V gene is TRBV15, the J gene TRBJ2-1, with D possibly being TRBD2 (5 bases). This CDR3 contains 17 residues. Germline values: CDR1 LNHNV, CDR2 YYDKDF (reference sequence). Deletions cut 0 bases from V and 2 bases from J, with 14 bases between. CDR3 sequence reads: CATSRDLSSGPYNEQFF. CDR3 nucleotides: TGTGCCACCAGCAGAGATCTCTCGAGCGGCCCCTACAATGAGCAGTTCTTC. Full variable domain (missing parts from reference TRBV15 and TRBJ2-1): DAMVIQNPRYQVTQFGKPVTLSCSQTLNHNVMYWYQQKSSQAPKLLFHYYDKDFNNEADTPDNFQSRRPNTSFCFLDIRSPGLGDTAMYLCATSRDLSSGPYNEQFFGPGTRLTVL.

The rearrangement joins TRBV28 to TRBJ1-1; D remains unclear. The V gene's germline CDR1 is MDHEN and CDR2 SYDVKM. Trimming took 3 bases from V and 3 from J, leaving 5 bases between them. The CDR3 loop spans 12 amino acids. The DNA of the CDR3 is TGTGCCAGCAGTTTCGGGGACACTGAAGCTTTCTTT. Its protein product is CASSFGDTEAFF.

This chain joins TRBV27 and TRBJ1-6; weak D call: TRBD1 (6 bases). Germline CDR1 MNHEY, CDR2 SMNVEV (reference sequence). This CDR3 is 15 amino acids long. With 3 bases removed from V and 7 bases from J, the gap between germline ends came to 13 bases. The CDR3 loop reads CASSFVRQGNSPLHF. The CDR3 bases are TGTGCCAGCAGTTTCGTTAGGCAGGGGAATTCACCCCTCCACTTT.

V usage is TRBV18 and J usage is TRBJ1-1, with 8 bases aligning to TRBD1. Germline lookup yields CDR1 KGHSH and CDR2 LQKENI. This CDR3 is built from 15 residues. The ends lost 5 bases at V and 3 bases at J; junction bases unmatched: 8. CDR3 in amino acids: CASSYTTGEDTEAFF. Written as DNA, the CDR3 is TGTGCCAGCTCATATACGACAGGGGAGGACACTGAAGCTTTCTTT.

The genes are TRBV29-1 and TRBJ2-3; possibly TRBD1 for D (6 bases). The CDR3 has 15 residues. Per germline, CDR1 SQVTM and CDR2 ANQGSEA. V was cut by 7 bases and J by 6 bases, with 23 bases left in between. The CDR3 DNA is TGCAGCGGTGGGACACCCATAACACTTAGGGATACGCAGTATTTT. This sequence encodes CSGGTPITLRDTQYF.